These 27 T cell receptor beta chains were all obtained from the same sample, sequenced in a study of blood T cell repertoires in COVID-19. Produced via immunoSEQ multiplex PCR; TCRdb's table is partial and in-frame only. The table lists approximately 380,000 clones, around 85% of them singletons. Source material: peripheral blood. These receptors came from a young woman with acute or convalescent COVID-19.

This chain joins TRBV27 and TRBJ2-1; no definite D call. V was clipped by 5 bases and J by 8 bases, with 10 bases between them. The CDR3 consists of 12 residues. CDR1 and CDR2 from the germline V gene are MNHEY and SMNVEV (reference sequence). This CDR3 reads CASSRYEDEQFF. The CDR3 DNA reads as TGTGCCAGCAGTCGGTACGAAGATGAGCAGTTCTTC.

The chain links TRBV6-5 to TRBJ2-7; TRBD1 might be the D (5 bases). Germline-derived CDR1 and CDR2 are MNHEY and SVGAGI. Trimming shortened V by 6 bases and J by 2 bases, and 11 bases separated the two germline ends. The CDR3 extends over 13 amino acids. This CDR3 reads CASSGHHTYEQYF. The CDR3 DNA follows: TGTGCCAGCAGCGGACACCATACCTACGAGCAGTACTTC.

The genes are TRBV2 and TRBJ1-3; 9 nucleotides match TRBD1. Germline V gene lookup returns CDR1 SNHLY and CDR2 FYNNEI. The CDR3 contains 17 residues. V lost 8 bases, J lost 0 bases, and 11 bases stayed unmatched. In nucleotides, the CDR3 is TGTGCCAGCGAGGGGACAGGGAACTCCGTCTCTGGAAACACCATATATTTT. Its protein product is CASEGTGNSVSGNTIYF.

V and J are TRBV5-1 and TRBJ1-4, with 8 positions matching TRBD1. The CDR3 has 14 amino acids. The V gene end was trimmed by 4 bases and the J gene end by 8 bases; junction bases not matched to a gene: 7. CDR1 is SGHRS, CDR2 YFSETQ, per germline. CDR3 sequence: CASSPDRGVEKLFF. CDR3 coding DNA: TGCGCCAGCAGCCCCGACAGGGGAGTAGAAAAACTGTTTTTT.

The chain carries TRBV7-3 and TRBJ1-1, with D possibly being TRBD1 (5 bases). Germline V CDR1 and CDR2: SGHTA, FQGTGA. The germline V and J ends were trimmed by 6 bases and 4 bases, with 15 bases remaining between them. The CDR3 covers 14 residues. The CDR3 here is CASRAREGSTEAFF. The CDR3 bases are TGTGCCAGCAGGGCCAGGGAGGGTAGCACTGAAGCTTTCTTT.

The chain combines TRBV3-1 (or the pseudogene TRBV3-2) with TRBJ1-4; TRBD1 matches 7 bases. Germline CDR1 reads LGHDT; CDR2 reads YNNKEL (reference sequence). Germline trimming cut 4 bases from V and 0 bases from J; bases unmatched to any gene: 8. The CDR3 spans 17 residues. CDR3 nucleotide sequence: TGTGCCAGCAGCCGGGGGACAGCCGATACAACTAATGAAAAACTGTTTTTT. This translates into CASSRGTADTTNEKLFF.

This sequence joins TRBV6-5 and TRBJ2-5; 9 nucleotides match TRBD2. The V gene's germline CDR1 is MNHEY and CDR2 SVGAGI. The CDR3 consists of 15 residues. The V gene end was trimmed by 6 bases and the J gene end by 2 bases; junction bases not matched to a gene: 7. The CDR3 DNA is TGTGCCAGCAGGCTCGGACTAGCGTTTCAAGAGACCCAGTACTTC. Translated: CASRLGLAFQETQYF.

This chain joins TRBV18 and TRBJ2-3; 10 bases map to TRBD2. J was trimmed by 5 bases and V by 5 bases; bases with no gene match: 13. CDR3 length: 17 amino acids. The germline gives CDR1 KGHSH, CDR2 LQKENI. The CDR3 DNA is TGTGCCAGCTCATCCTCCCCACTAGCGGGAATCAGAGATACGCAGTATTTT. Protein sequence: CASSSSPLAGIRDTQYF.

V usage is TRBV6-1 and J usage is TRBJ2-7; TRBD1 matches 9 bases. This CDR3 has 16 amino acids. The germline gives CDR1 MNHNS, CDR2 SASEGT. J gave up 2 bases and V 1 base, and 6 bases lay outside the gene matches. The CDR3 region has the DNA TGTGCCAGCAGTGAAGTCCCGGGACAGGGACCCTACGAGCAGTACTTC. This gives the protein CASSEVPGQGPYEQYF.

The chain has TRBV19 and TRBJ2-5; 12 nucleotides agree with TRBD1. Looked up from germline, CDR1 is LNHDA and CDR2 is SQIVND (reference sequence). The CDR3 runs to 15 residues. The junction had 5 bases not matched to a gene; V was cut back by 4 bases and J by 5 bases. CDR3: CASSRGQGAWETQYF. The CDR3, as DNA: TGTGCCAGTAGTAGGGGACAGGGGGCGTGGGAGACCCAGTACTTC.

The V gene is TRBV9, the J gene TRBJ2-2; possible D gene TRBD1, 5 bases. This CDR3 has 14 residues. Germline V gene sequence: CDR1 SGDLS, CDR2 YYNGEE. The V end was cut by 7 bases, the J end by 2 bases, with 12 bases between. The CDR3 region has the DNA TGTGCCAGCGGCAATAGGGGCAACACCGGGGAGCTGTTTTTT. It specifies CASGNRGNTGELFF.

This clone occurred a few times. The chain carries TRBV2 and TRBJ2-7; a weak D match, TRBD2 (6 bases). CDR3 length: 11 amino acids. V was cut by 7 bases and J by 9 bases, with 13 bases left in between. CDR1 and CDR2 from the germline V gene are SNHLY and FYNNEI. CDR3 nucleotide sequence: TGTGCCAGCACCGAAGTGGGACTGCAGTACTTC. Protein product: CASTEVGLQYF.

The gene calls are TRBV11-3 and TRBJ2-7, with TRBD2 identical over 7 bases. The CDR3 has 14 amino acids. CDR1 is SGHNT, CDR2 YENEEA, per germline. After removal of 9 bases from V and 3 bases from J, the junction contained 11 bases not matched to a gene. CDR3 protein: CARSERDAFYEQYF. Written as DNA, the CDR3 is TGTGCCAGAAGCGAGCGGGACGCCTTCTACGAGCAGTACTTC. The full variable domain, in which reference TRBV11-3 and TRBJ2-7 provide the parts outside the CDR3, is EAGVVQSPRYKIIEKKQPVAFWCNPISGHNTLYWYLQNLGQGPELLIRYENEEAVDDSQLPKDRFSAERLKGVDSTLKIQPAELGDSAVYLCARSERDAFYEQYFGPGTRLTVT.

The chain recombines TRBV7-2 with TRBJ2-7; TRBD2 is a possible D gene (5 bases). With 6 bases removed from V and 0 bases from J, the gap between germline ends came to 15 bases. The CDR3 has 15 amino acids. The germline CDR1 and CDR2 sequences are SGHTA and FQGNSA. The CDR3, as DNA: TGTGCCAGCAGTCTCGGGGTCCCCAGCTCCTACGAGCAGTACTTC. Residues: CASSLGVPSSYEQYF.

This clone was counted at least ten times. This chain uses TRBV14 with TRBJ2-2; 10 nucleotides line up with TRBD2. The CDR3 extends over 17 amino acids. Germline V gives CDR1 SGHDN, CDR2 FVKESK. The V and J ends lost 1 base and 1 base, in that order; junction bases with no gene match: 3. CDR3: CASSQGSGRLNTGELFF. The CDR3 region has the DNA TGTGCCAGCAGCCAAGGTAGCGGGAGGCTGAACACCGGGGAGCTGTTTTTT.

V and J are TRBV11-2 and TRBJ2-3; 8 bases agree with TRBD1. The V gene end was trimmed by 6 bases and the J gene end by 6 bases; junction bases not matched to a gene: 5. Germline values: CDR1 SGHAT, CDR2 FQNNGV. The CDR3 is made up of 13 amino acids. CDR3 bases: TGTGCCAGCAGTTTGACAGGGGCGGATACGCAGTATTTT. Translated, it gives CASSLTGADTQYF.

The CDR3 coding sequence is TGTGCCTGGAGGACAAGACAGGGGGCCGGAGAGACCCAGTACTTC. This encodes CAWRTRQGAGETQYF. The rearrangement joins TRBV30 to TRBJ2-5; TRBD1 matches 10 bases. V lost 3 bases and J lost 4; bases outside the gene matches: 8. CDR1 is GTSNPN and CDR2 is SVGIG in the germline V gene (reference sequence). CDR3 length equals 15 residues.

The chain recombines TRBV4-2 with TRBJ1-5; 7 bases are a match to TRBD1. V lost 4 bases to trimming and J lost 7 bases; unmatched junction nucleotides: 10. CDR1 is LGHNA and CDR2 is YNFKEQ in the germline V gene. The CDR3 loop spans 15 amino acids. CDR3 nucleotides: TGTGCCAGCAGCCCCGGAGAGGGGGCTAGGCAGCCCCAGCATTTT. Encoded protein: CASSPGEGARQPQHF.

The chain employs TRBV7-3 and TRBJ1-1; 7 bases agree with TRBD1. From germline, CDR1 is SGHTA and CDR2 FQGTGA. This CDR3 contains 14 residues. V gave up 3 bases and J gave up 4 bases; unmatched junction bases: 5. Here the CDR3 DNA reads TGTGCCAGCAGCTTGACAGGGTCGACCACTGAAGCTTTCTTT. Its translation: CASSLTGSTTEAFF.

The chain carries TRBV11-3 and TRBJ2-3; D may be TRBD2 (5 bases). The length of the CDR3 is 15 residues. V dropped 1 base and J dropped 4 bases, with 12 bases sitting between them. Per germline, CDR1 SGHNT and CDR2 YENEEA. CDR3 nucleotides: TGTGCCAGCAGCTTAGGAGGGCCCCTCGCAGATACGCAGTATTTT. It translates to CASSLGGPLADTQYF.

V is TRBV2 and J is TRBJ2-5, with D possibly being TRBD2 (6 bases). CDR3 length: 12 amino acids. Trimming took off 8 bases at V and 2 bases at J, with 9 bases between the two ends. CDR1 and CDR2 (germline): SNHLY, FYNNEI. The CDR3 loop reads CASSGLQETQYF. The CDR3 DNA reads as TGTGCCAGCTCGGGACTGCAAGAGACCCAGTACTTC.

The rearrangement joins TRBV28 to TRBJ1-2; D unresolved. The CDR3 totals 13 residues. The germline V and J ends were trimmed by 6 bases and 2 bases, with 10 bases remaining between them. Germline V CDR1 and CDR2: MDHEN, SYDVKM. The CDR3 sequence is CASSQVPNYGYTF. CDR3 coding DNA: TGTGCCAGCAGCCAGGTCCCAAACTATGGCTACACCTTC.

The CDR3, as DNA: TGTGCCACCAGTGATGGACTAGCGGGGGCTCCCGGGGAGCTGTTTTTT. The encoded protein is CATSDGLAGAPGELFF. V is TRBV24-1 and J is TRBJ2-2; 13 bases agree with TRBD2. The CDR3 is made up of 16 amino acids. Trimming at V came to 3 bases and at J to 6 bases, leaving 3 bases not matched to a gene. CDR1 and CDR2 (germline): KGHDR, SFDVKD.

The CDR3 here is CASSKAEGNTIYF. The CDR3 DNA reads as TGTGCCAGCAGCAAAGCGGAGGGCAACACCATATATTTT. V usage is TRBV21-1 and J usage is TRBJ1-3. TRBV21-1 is assigned pseudogene status. CDR3 length: 13 amino acids.

This rearrangement joins TRBV14 to TRBJ1-2, with D possibly TRBD1 on 6 matching bases. There are 15 residues in the CDR3. Germline V lookup: CDR1 SGHDN, CDR2 FVKESK. The ends were cut back, 5 bases at V and 5 bases at J, with 18 bases in the middle. CDR3 coding DNA: TGTGCCAGCAGCGATCAGGGGTTCCGGATATATGGCTACACCTTC. It translates to CASSDQGFRIYGYTF. Drawing the rest from reference TRBV14 and TRBJ1-2, the complete variable domain is EAGVTQFPSHSVIEKGQTVTLRCDPISGHDNLYWYRRVMGKEIKFLLHFVKESKQDESGMPNNRFLAERTGGTYSTLKVQPAELEDSGVYFCASSDQGFRIYGYTFGSGTRLTVV.

This chain links TRBV30 with TRBJ2-5; D might be TRBD2 (6 bases). The CDR3 is made up of 15 amino acids. The V and J ends lost 8 bases and 7 bases respectively, with 26 bases between them. The germline CDR1 and CDR2 sequences are GTSNPN and SVGIG (reference sequence). CDR3 nucleotide sequence: TGTGCCGTCGAATTACCCGGGACTCGGAAAGGGACCCAGTACTTC. This encodes CAVELPGTRKGTQYF.

The genes are TRBV15 and TRBJ2-2; 9 bases are a match to TRBD1. Trimming cost V 3 bases and J 0 bases; bases outside gene matches: 2. Germline assignment: CDR1 LNHNV and CDR2 YYDKDF (reference sequence). This CDR3 spans 16 amino acids. The CDR3 coding sequence is TGTGCCACCAGCAGGAGACAGGGGGCGAACACCGGGGAGCTGTTTTTT. It codes for CATSRRQGANTGELFF.